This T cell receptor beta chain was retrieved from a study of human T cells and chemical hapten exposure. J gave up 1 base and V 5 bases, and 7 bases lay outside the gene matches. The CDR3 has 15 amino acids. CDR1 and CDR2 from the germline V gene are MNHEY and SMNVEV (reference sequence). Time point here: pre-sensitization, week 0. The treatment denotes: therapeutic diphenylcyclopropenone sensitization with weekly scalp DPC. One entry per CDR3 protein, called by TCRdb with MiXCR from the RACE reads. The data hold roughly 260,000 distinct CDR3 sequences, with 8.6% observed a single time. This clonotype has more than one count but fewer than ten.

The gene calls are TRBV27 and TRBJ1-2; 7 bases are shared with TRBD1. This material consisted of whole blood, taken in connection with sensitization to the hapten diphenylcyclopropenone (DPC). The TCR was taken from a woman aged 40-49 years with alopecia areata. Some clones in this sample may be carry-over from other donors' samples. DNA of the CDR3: TGTGCCAGCAGTCCTCGACAGGGACTTAACTATGGCTACACCTTC. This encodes CASSPRQGLNYGYTF.